The clone carrying this T cell receptor beta chain was seen many times. Amplification of the TCR beta CDR3 regions used RNA transcripts (as template). RT-PCR in the first round used HTBI primers; a second-round multiplex PCR followed. Each CDR3 protein gets one entry after TCRdb re-called the multiplex PCR reads with MiXCR. The top ten hold 2.5% to 3.5% of the sample, which has 650,000 to 800,000 distinct CDR3 sequences, about two fifths seen once. This entry belongs to a study of Graves' ophthalmopathy and Graves' hyperthyroidism. The CDR3 covers 13 residues. The V end was cut by 5 bases, the J end by 0 bases, with 11 bases between. Germline CDR1 SQVTM, CDR2 ANQGSEA.

The receptor was derived from an adult man with Graves' ophthalmopathy. The V call is TRBV29-1, the J call TRBJ2-7; D not resolved. The sample taken for sequencing was peripheral blood. CDR3 region: CSVQDVSSYEQYF. The CDR3 DNA reads as TGCAGCGTTCAGGACGTCAGCTCCTACGAGCAGTACTTC.